This T cell receptor beta chain was identified in a study of T cells after yellow fever vaccination. Study-level findings and limits: Bulk-population clonotypes that are abundant could appear as contaminants in FACS-sorted repertoires. Few clonotypes appeared in both CD4 and CD8 compartments. In post-booster samples, most primary-vaccination clones reappeared (96% CD4, around 87% CD8).

CDR3 length equals 13 residues. V lost 0 bases and J lost 4, with 8 bases in between. CDR1 SGDLS and CDR2 YYNGEE come from the germline V gene. Making TCR cDNA involved 5'RACE template switching, which added UMIs and a universal primer site. TCRdb fed the 5' RACE reads into MiXCR, producing one record per CDR3 protein. The sample yields fewer than 350,000 distinct CDR3 sequences, 8.5% to 9% seen once. A remark on this clonotype: Its specificity is unknown.

The receptor was isolated from a man younger than 30 who received the YFV17D yellow fever vaccine. The chain combines TRBV9 with TRBJ2-7; unclear D gene. The sample here was PBMCs, taken on the day of the first yellow fever vaccination. The CDR3 DNA reads TGTGCCAGCAGCGTAGCGAGTCAGTACGAGCAGTACTTC. Amino acids: CASSVASQYEQYF.